Listed below are T cell receptor beta chains from one sample, sequenced in a study of blood T cell repertoires in COVID-19. The method was immunoSEQ multiplex PCR; TCRdb's version includes in-frame clones alone and lacks a portion of them. The sample contains roughly 90,000 clones, about 85% of which appear only once. The sequenced sample was peripheral blood. Every receptor here comes from an elderly woman with COVID-19, enrolled during active disease. CDR3s include the opening cysteine and the closing phenylalanine or tryptophan. The D gene is left open where the match is weak. Where a row states a size, it is once, few, many or the class of an expanded clone; other rows omit it.

TRBV19	TRBJ2-3	TRBD1	-	TGTGCCAGTAGTAGTTACAGGGGGAGAGATACGCAGTATTTT	CASSSYRGRDTQYF
TRBV18	TRBJ1-2	-	-	TGTGCCAGCTCACCAAGCGGCGGAGGGGACGTCGGTGGCTACACCTTC	CASSPSGGGDVGGYTF
TRBV7-9	TRBJ1-1	-	few	TGTGCCAGCAGCTTTAGTGTGAACACTGAAGCTTTCTTT	CASSFSVNTEAFF
TRBV5-4	TRBJ2-7	-	once	TGTGCCAGCAGCTTGAGTCTGGCCTCCTACGAGCAGTACTTC	CASSLSLASYEQYF
TRBV4-3	TRBJ1-1	-	few	TGCGCCAGCAGCCAAGGGACAGTTAGAACCTGGAACACTGAAGCTTTCTTT	CASSQGTVRTWNTEAFF
TRBV6-5	TRBJ1-1	TRBD1	-	TGTGCCAGCAGTTACTCAAGGACAGGTGGTACTGAAGCTTTCTTT	CASSYSRTGGTEAFF
TRBV6-4	TRBJ1-6	TRBD1	-	TGTGCCAGCAGTGCCCTTACAGGGGGAAGTTCACCCCTCCACTTT	CASSALTGGSSPLHF
TRBV12-5	TRBJ1-6	-	-	TGTGCTAGTGGTTTGCCGGGGGGGTCTTCACCCCTCCACTTT	CASGLPGGSSPLHF
TRBV30	TRBJ2-7	-	-	TGTGCCTGGAGTTTACAGGCAAGCTACGAGCAGTACTTC	CAWSLQASYEQYF
TRBV5-1	TRBJ1-3	-	-	TGCGCCAGCAGAATCCAGGGGGGAAACACCATATATTTT	CASRIQGGNTIYF
TRBV18	TRBJ2-6	-	few	TGTGCCAGCTCCCTACAGGGTACCGGGGCCAACGTCCTGACTTTC	CASSLQGTGANVLTF
TRBV4-1	TRBJ2-1	-	-	TGCGCCAGCAGCCAAGAAAGGTGGCTAGCCCAGTTCTTC	CASSQERWLAQFF
TRBV30	TRBJ2-7	-	once	TGTGCCTGGAGTTCGTCCAGGGGGCAGTACTTC	CAWSSSRGQYF